The 16 T cell receptor beta chains below all came from one sample that was sequenced in a study of early T cells in non-severe SARS-CoV-2 infection. TCRdb recomputed calls from the 5' RACE reads with MiXCR, one row per CDR3 protein. Of approximately 28,000 distinct CDR3 sequences in the sample, about 4.9% were seen once. The starting material was whole blood, obtained at baseline. Receptor source: an adult who was a healthcare worker with PCR-confirmed SARS-CoV-2 infection or an uninfected control (not recorded which).

The genes are TRBV6-6 and TRBJ2-7, with D hard to call. This CDR3 has 13 amino acids. V lost 5 bases, J lost 0 bases, and 8 bases lay in between. The germline CDR1 and CDR2 sequences are MNHNY and SVGAGI (reference sequence). In nucleotides, the CDR3 is TGTGCCAGCAGTATGACACTCTCCTACGAGCAGTACTTC. Amino acid sequence: CASSMTLSYEQYF.

This clonotype was observed at least ten times. Written as DNA, the CDR3 is TGTGCCAGCAGCTTAGAGGGGCGGGAGGCCTACGAGCAGTACTTC. Protein product: CASSLEGREAYEQYF. The chain combines TRBV7-2 with TRBJ2-7; 8 bases map to TRBD2. Trimming at V came to 1 base and at J to 2 bases, leaving 4 bases not matched to a gene. Germline V CDR1 and CDR2: SGHTA, FQGNSA. CDR3 length: 15 residues.

V and J are TRBV7-2 and TRBJ2-3; D gene uncertain. Germline V gives CDR1 SGHTA, CDR2 FQGNSA. V dropped 2 bases and J dropped 2 bases, with 11 bases sitting between them. This CDR3 contains 15 residues. CDR3 bases: TGTGCCAGCAGCTTAACGGCGGCCCCCACAGATACGCAGTATTTT. Translated, it gives CASSLTAAPTDTQYF.

In its sample, this clonotype was seen many times. V and J are TRBV7-2 and TRBJ2-4; D is undetermined. V dropped 1 base and J dropped 3 bases, with 7 bases sitting between them. Germline V CDR1 and CDR2: SGHTA, FQGNSA. The length of the CDR3 is 14 residues. CDR3 coding DNA: TGTGCCAGCAGCTTAGGCAGTCGCAAAAACATTCAGTACTTC. Translated: CASSLGSRKNIQYF. Based on the CDR3 plus reference TRBV7-2 and TRBJ2-4, the full variable domain is GAGVSQSPSNKVTEKGKDVELRCDPISGHTALYWYRQSLGQGLEFLIYFQGNSAPDKSGLPSDRFSAERTGGSVSTLTIQRTQQEDSAVYLCASSLGSRKNIQYFGAGTRLSVL.

This clonotype has ten or more counts. This sequence joins TRBV6-2 or TRBV6-3 and TRBJ2-1, with TRBD1 identical over 8 bases. This CDR3 is built from 14 residues. CDR1 is MNHEY and CDR2 is SVGEGT in the germline V gene. Germline trimming cut 6 bases from V and 9 bases from J; bases unmatched to any gene: 10. The DNA of the CDR3 is TGTGCCAGCAGGCAGACGACAGGGGTCGGTGAGCAGTTCTTC. It codes for CASRQTTGVGEQFF.

This clonotype was detected many times. The J gene is TRBJ2-5, the V gene TRBV7-9, with 7 bases lining up with TRBD1. The V and J ends lost 5 bases and 5 bases, in that order; junction bases with no gene match: 8. The CDR3 is 14 residues long. The germline gives CDR1 SEHNR, CDR2 FQNEAQ (reference sequence). Here the CDR3 DNA reads TGTGCCAGCAGCCCCGCAACAGGGGTGGAGACCCAGTACTTC. This encodes CASSPATGVETQYF.

This clonotype was seen repeatedly, ten times or more. This chain's CDR3 is CASSIQGAFKNTGELFF. The DNA for the CDR3 is TGTGCCAGTAGTATACAGGGGGCATTTAAGAACACCGGGGAGCTGTTTTTT. V usage is TRBV19 and J usage is TRBJ2-2; 8 bases agree with TRBD1. Germline values: CDR1 LNHDA, CDR2 SQIVND (reference sequence). The ends lost 2 bases at V and 1 base at J; junction bases unmatched: 6. This CDR3 comprises 17 residues.

This clonotype appeared many times. The rearrangement links TRBV6-4 to TRBJ2-6; 12 bases align to TRBD1. CDR3 length: 16 residues. Trimming cost V 6 bases and J 4 bases; bases outside gene matches: 4. CDR1 is MRHNA, CDR2 SNTAGT, per germline. CDR3 in amino acids: CASSGTGGRGANVLTF. The CDR3 DNA reads as TGTGCCAGCAGCGGGACAGGGGGCAGAGGGGCCAACGTCCTGACTTTC.

This clonotype was detected only a few times. This sequence may be a read error, since a much larger clone differs from it by one base. This chain uses TRBV13 with TRBJ2-1; D might be TRBD1 or TRBD2, each matching 7 bases. The CDR3 runs to 15 residues. Germline V lookup: CDR1 PRHDT, CDR2 FYEKMQ (reference sequence). V dropped 5 bases and J dropped 6 bases, with 17 bases sitting between them. This CDR3 reads CASSRGRGGFNEQFF. CDR3 coding DNA: TGTGCCAGCAGCCGCGGGAGAGGGGGCTTCAATGAGCAGTTCTTC.

The rearrangement uses TRBV7-8 and TRBJ1-6, with D unresolved. There are 17 residues in the CDR3. V lost 0 bases to trimming and J lost 0 bases, with 9 bases between them. CDR1 and CDR2 from the germline V gene are SGHVS and FQNEAQ. The CDR3: CASSLATRSSYNSPLHF. The CDR3 DNA is TGTGCCAGCAGCTTAGCGACGAGGAGCTCCTATAATTCACCCCTCCACTTT.

This clonotype has just a few counts. The chain carries TRBV3-1 and TRBJ2-3; no definite D call. Germline values: CDR1 LGHDT, CDR2 YNNKEL (reference sequence). This CDR3 is built from 13 residues. V was shortened by 6 bases and J by 0 bases, with 7 bases between the two germline ends. The CDR3 sequence: CASRRTSTDTQYF. CDR3 coding DNA: TGTGCCAGCAGGCGTACTAGCACAGATACGCAGTATTTT.

This clonotype was detected many times. The gene calls are TRBV11-2 and TRBJ2-7; D remains unclear. This CDR3 contains 12 residues. V shed 3 bases and J shed 4 bases, with 7 bases lying between them. Per the germline V gene, CDR1 is SGHAT and CDR2 is FQNNGV. Here the CDR3 reads CASSFVKYEQYF. The CDR3 DNA reads TGTGCCAGCAGCTTTGTAAAGTACGAGCAGTACTTC.

At least ten counts were recorded for this clonotype. V and J are TRBV10-2 and TRBJ1-2; no firm D call. Trimming cost V 2 bases and J 5 bases, with 9 bases left between them. The germline gives CDR1 WSHSY, CDR2 SAAADI. The CDR3 extends over 13 amino acids. CDR3 coding DNA: TGCGCCAGCAGTGAGCCCGGCCATTATGGCTACACCTTC. Protein product: CASSEPGHYGYTF.

This clonotype showed up many times. The V call is TRBV7-9, the J call TRBJ1-1; 9 bases are shared with TRBD1. Per germline, CDR1 SEHNR and CDR2 FQNEAQ (reference sequence). The CDR3 has 13 amino acids. V was clipped by 5 bases and J by 4 bases; unmatched bases: 2. The DNA of the CDR3 is TGTGCCAGCAGCCCACAGGGGGCCACTGAAGCTTTCTTT. Protein product: CASSPQGATEAFF.

The V call is TRBV29-1, the J call TRBJ2-1, with TRBD1 matching over 7 bases. The V gene's germline CDR1 is SQVTM and CDR2 ANQGSEA. The CDR3 is 14 residues long. The junction had 7 bases not matched to a gene; V was cut back by 2 bases and J by 6 bases. The CDR3 protein is CSVEILAGGNEQFF. In DNA form, the CDR3 reads TGCAGCGTTGAAATCTTAGCAGGGGGCAATGAGCAGTTCTTC.

This clonotype has more than one count but fewer than ten. The chain recombines TRBV12-3 or TRBV12-4 with TRBJ2-3; no clear D gene. V was clipped by 2 bases and J by 2 bases, with 5 bases between them. The CDR3 covers 13 residues. CDR3 residues: CASSLPDTDTQYF. The DNA for the CDR3 is TGTGCCAGCAGTTTACCAGACACAGATACGCAGTATTTT.